This section outlines one TCR beta chain sequence together with its context. The entry originates in a study of blood T cell repertoires in COVID-19. The overall study: Acute and convalescent COVID-19 samples came from the United States, Italy and Spain. Sources were T cells, B-cell-depleted T cells, or PBMCs; the material itself was cDNA or gDNA.

Generated by immunoSEQ multiplex PCR, the TCRdb table keeps only in-frame clones and is missing some. The sample consists of 95,000 to 150,000 clones, about 70% of them appearing once. In germline, CDR1 is LGHDT, CDR2 YNNKEL (reference sequence). Trimming shortened V by 1 base and J by 0 bases, and 10 bases separated the two germline ends. This CDR3 has 17 amino acids. This clonotype originated in an older woman with acute or convalescent COVID-19. The chain couples TRBV3-1 (or the pseudogene TRBV3-2) to TRBJ2-6; possibly TRBD1 for D (6 bases). Sequencing input: peripheral blood. This CDR3 is CASSQVARGSGANVLTF. CDR3 bases: TGTGCCAGCAGCCAAGTGGCCAGGGGCTCTGGGGCCAACGTCCTGACTTTC.